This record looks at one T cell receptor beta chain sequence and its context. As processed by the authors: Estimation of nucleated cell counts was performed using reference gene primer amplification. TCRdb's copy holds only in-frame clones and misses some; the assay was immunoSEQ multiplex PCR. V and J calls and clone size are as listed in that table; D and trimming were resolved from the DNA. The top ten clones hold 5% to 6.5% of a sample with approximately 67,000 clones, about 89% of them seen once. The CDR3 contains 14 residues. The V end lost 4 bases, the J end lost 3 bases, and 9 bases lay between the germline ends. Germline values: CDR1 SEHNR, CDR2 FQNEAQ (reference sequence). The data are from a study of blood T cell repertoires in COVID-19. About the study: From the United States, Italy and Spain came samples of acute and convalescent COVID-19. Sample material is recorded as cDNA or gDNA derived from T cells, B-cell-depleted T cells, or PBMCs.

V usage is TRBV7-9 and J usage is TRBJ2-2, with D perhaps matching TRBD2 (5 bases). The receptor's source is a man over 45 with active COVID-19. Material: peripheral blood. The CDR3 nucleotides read TGTGCCAGCAGCTCACTAGTTGACACCGGGGAGCTGTTTTTT. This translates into CASSSLVDTGELFF.